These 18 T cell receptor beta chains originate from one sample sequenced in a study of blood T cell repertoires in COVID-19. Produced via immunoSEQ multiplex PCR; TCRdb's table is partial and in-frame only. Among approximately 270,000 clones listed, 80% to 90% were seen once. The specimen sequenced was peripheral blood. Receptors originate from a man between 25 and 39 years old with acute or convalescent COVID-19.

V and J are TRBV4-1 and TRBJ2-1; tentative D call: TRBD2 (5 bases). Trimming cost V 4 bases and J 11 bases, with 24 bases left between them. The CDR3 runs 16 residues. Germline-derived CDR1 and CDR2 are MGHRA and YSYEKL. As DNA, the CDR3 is TGCGCCAGCAGCCCGACCAGTGAGACGGCCCGGGGTCAGCAGTTCTTC. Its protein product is CASSPTSETARGQQFF.

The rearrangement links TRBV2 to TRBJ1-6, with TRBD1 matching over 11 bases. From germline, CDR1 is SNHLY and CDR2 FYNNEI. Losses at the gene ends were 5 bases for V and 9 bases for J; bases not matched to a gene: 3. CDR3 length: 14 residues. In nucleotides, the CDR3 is TGTGCCAGCAGTCCGGGACAGGGGGTTTCACCCCTCCACTTT. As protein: CASSPGQGVSPLHF.

The CDR3 region has the DNA TGTGCCACCAGCAGAGAAGACAGGGGAGGCACTGAAGCTTTCTTT. Translating it yields CATSREDRGGTEAFF. V is TRBV15 and J is TRBJ1-1; 8 positions match TRBD1. The V segment lost 0 bases and the J segment 4 bases; nucleotides outside the gene matches: 4. The germline V gene has CDR1 LNHNV and CDR2 YYDKDF (reference sequence). The CDR3 is 15 amino acids.

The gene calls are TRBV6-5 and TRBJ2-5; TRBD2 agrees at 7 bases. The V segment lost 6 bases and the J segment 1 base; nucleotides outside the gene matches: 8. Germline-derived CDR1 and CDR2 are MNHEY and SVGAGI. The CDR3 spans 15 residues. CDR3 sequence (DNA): TGTGCCAGCAGAAAGCGGCTAGCGGTCCAAGAGACCCAGTACTTC. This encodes CASRKRLAVQETQYF.

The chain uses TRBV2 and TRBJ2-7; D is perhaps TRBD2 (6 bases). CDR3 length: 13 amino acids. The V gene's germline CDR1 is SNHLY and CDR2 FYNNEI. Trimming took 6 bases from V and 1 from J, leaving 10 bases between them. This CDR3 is CASRGGLSYEQYF. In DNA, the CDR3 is TGTGCCAGCAGGGGGGGACTGTCCTACGAGCAGTACTTC.

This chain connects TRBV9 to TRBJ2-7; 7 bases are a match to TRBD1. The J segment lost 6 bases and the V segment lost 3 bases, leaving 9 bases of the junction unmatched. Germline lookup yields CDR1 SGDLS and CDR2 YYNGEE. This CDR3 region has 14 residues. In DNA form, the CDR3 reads TGTGCCAGCAGCGAGACAACAGGGGTCTCCGAGCAGTACTTC. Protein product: CASSETTGVSEQYF.

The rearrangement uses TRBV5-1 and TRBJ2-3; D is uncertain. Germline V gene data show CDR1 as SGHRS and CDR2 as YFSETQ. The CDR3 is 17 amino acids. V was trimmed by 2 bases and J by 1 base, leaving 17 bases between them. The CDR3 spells CASSLSVSTAGTDTQYF. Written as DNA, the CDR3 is TGCGCCAGCAGCTTAAGCGTTAGCACCGCCGGCACAGATACGCAGTATTTT. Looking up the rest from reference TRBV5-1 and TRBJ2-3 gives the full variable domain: KAGVTQTPRYLIKTRGQQVTLSCSPISGHRSVSWYQQTPGQGLQFLFEYFSETQRNKGNFPGRFSGRQFSNSRSEMNVSTLELGDSALYLCASSLSVSTAGTDTQYFGPGTRLTVL.

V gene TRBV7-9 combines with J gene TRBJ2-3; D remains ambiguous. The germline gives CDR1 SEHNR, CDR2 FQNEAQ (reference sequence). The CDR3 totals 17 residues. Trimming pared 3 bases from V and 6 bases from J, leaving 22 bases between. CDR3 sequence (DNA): TGTGCCAGCAGCTTGCCTCATAACCCCGCGCTGCCGGATACGCAGTATTTT. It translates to CASSLPHNPALPDTQYF.

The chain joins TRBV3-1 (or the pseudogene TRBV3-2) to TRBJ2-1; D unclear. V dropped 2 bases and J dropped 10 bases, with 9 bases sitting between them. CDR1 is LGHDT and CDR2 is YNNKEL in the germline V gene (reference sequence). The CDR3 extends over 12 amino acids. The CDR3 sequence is CASSQLVSEQFF. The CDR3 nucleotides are TGTGCCAGCAGCCAACTAGTGTCCGAGCAGTTCTTC.

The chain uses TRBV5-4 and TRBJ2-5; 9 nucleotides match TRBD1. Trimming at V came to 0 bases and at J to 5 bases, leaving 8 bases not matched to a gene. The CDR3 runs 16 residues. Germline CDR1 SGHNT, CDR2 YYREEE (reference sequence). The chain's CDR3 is CASSLGIGTGTETQYF. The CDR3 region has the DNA TGTGCCAGCAGCTTGGGTATCGGGACAGGGACGGAGACCCAGTACTTC.

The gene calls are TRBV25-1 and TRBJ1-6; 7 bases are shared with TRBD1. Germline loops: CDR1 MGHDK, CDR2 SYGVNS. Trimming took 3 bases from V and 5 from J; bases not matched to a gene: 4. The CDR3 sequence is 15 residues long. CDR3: CASSDYRGDNSPLHF. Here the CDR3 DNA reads TGTGCCAGCAGTGACTACAGGGGTGATAATTCACCCCTCCACTTT.

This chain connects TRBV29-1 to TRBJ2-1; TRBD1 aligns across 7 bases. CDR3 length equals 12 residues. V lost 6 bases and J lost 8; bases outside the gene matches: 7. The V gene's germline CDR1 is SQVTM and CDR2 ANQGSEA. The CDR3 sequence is CSVQQGVHEQFF. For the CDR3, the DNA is TGCAGCGTCCAGCAGGGGGTCCATGAGCAGTTCTTC.

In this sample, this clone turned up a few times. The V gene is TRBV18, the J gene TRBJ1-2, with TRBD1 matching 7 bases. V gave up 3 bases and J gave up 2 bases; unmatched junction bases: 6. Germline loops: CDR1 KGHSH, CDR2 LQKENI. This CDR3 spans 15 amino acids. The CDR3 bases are TGTGCCAGCTCACCTCCTGACAGGGCGAACTATGGCTACACCTTC. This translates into CASSPPDRANYGYTF.

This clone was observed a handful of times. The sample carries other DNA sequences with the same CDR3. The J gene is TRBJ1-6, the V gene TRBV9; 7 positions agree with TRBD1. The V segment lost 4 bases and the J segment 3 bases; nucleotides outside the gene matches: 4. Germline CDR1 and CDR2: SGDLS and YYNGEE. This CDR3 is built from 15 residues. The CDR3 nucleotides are TGTGCCAGCAGCACGGGGGACAGCTATAATTCACCCCTCCACTTT. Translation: CASSTGDSYNSPLHF.

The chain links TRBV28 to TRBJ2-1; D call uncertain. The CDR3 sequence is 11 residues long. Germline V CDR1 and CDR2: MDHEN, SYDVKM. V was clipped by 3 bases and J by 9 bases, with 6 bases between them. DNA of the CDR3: TGTGCCAGCAGTTTGAGGCGTGAGCAGTTCTTC. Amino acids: CASSLRREQFF. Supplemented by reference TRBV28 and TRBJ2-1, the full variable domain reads DVKVTQSSRYLVKRTGEKVFLECVQDMDHENMFWYRQDPGLGLRLIYFSYDVKMKEKGDIPEGYSVSREKKERFSLILESASTNQTSMYLCASSLRREQFFGPGTRLTVL.

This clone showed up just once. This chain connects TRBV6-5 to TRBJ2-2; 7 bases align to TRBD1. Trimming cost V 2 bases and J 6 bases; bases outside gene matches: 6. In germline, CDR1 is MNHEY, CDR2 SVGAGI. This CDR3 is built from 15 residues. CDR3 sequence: CASSYVGRGSGELFF. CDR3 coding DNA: TGTGCCAGCAGTTACGTAGGCAGGGGGTCCGGGGAGCTGTTTTTT.

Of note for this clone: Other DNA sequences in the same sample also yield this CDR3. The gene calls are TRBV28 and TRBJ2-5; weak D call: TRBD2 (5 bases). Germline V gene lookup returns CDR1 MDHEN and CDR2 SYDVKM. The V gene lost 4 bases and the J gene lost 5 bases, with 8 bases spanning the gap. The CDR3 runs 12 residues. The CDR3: CASSSGLETQYF. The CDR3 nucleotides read TGTGCCAGCAGTTCTGGACTTGAGACCCAGTACTTC.

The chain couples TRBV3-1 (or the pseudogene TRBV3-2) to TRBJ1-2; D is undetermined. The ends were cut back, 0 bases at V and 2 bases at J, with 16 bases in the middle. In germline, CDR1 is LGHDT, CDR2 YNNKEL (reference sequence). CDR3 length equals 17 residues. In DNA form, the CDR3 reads TGTGCCAGCAGCCAAGAGTCGGCAGGAACGAAAAACTATGGCTACACCTTC. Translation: CASSQESAGTKNYGYTF.